This TCR beta chain is drawn from a study of T-cell reconstitution after alpha-beta-depleted transplantation in children. Findings of the study overall: Expanded clones from the graft, numbering several hundred, reportedly supplied alpha-beta T cells about two months after transplant.

This CDR3 comprises 14 residues. Trimming cost V 0 bases and J 4 bases, with 7 bases left between them. Germline assignment: CDR1 SGHTA and CDR2 FQGNSA. Turning to this clonotype: What it binds is unknown.

As it was prepared, the TCRbeta library received unique molecular identifiers. A single record per CDR3 protein comes from TCRdb applying MiXCR to the PCR reads. The data hold about 1,000,000 distinct CDR3 sequences, with roughly 29% observed a single time. The TCR comes from a boy younger than two who had a stem cell transplant for SCID, so the T cells may come from the graft donor. The rearrangement uses TRBV7-2 and TRBJ2-1; D remains unclear. This material consisted of PBMCs, mostly from graft donor cells, taken 360 days after TCRalphabeta/CD19-depleted stem cell transplant. This CDR3 is CASSLAHFYNEQFF. The CDR3 region has the DNA TGTGCCAGCAGCTTAGCCCACTTTTACAATGAGCAGTTCTTC.